This TCR beta chain was captured by sequencing in a study of T cell responses to AZD1222 COVID-19 vaccine. Some clones are missing from TCRdb's copy, which holds only in-frame ones; the method was immunoSEQ multiplex PCR. The data contain 95,000 to 150,000 clones, 87% of them singletons. With 1 base removed from V and 4 bases from J, the gap between germline ends came to 13 bases. CDR3 length equals 15 residues. Germline loops: CDR1 SGHTS, CDR2 YDEGEE. As for this clone: The antigen is not known.

Findings and limits, study-wide: Donors, mostly white British, included more females; clonal diversity was possibly underestimated. Increases in Spike-specific TCR breadth and depth were seen after two AZD1222 doses. Spike as a whole was targeted by vaccine-associated CD4 TCRs, dominant at 160-218 and 743-854.

V is TRBV5-8 and J is TRBJ2-3, with D tentatively TRBD2 (7 bases). The origin of this receptor is an adult who received the AZD1222 COVID-19 vaccine. The sequencing here drew on peripheral blood, taken 28 days after the second AZD1222 dose. The CDR3 region is CASSLLRGGPDTQYF. In nucleotides, the CDR3 is TGTGCCAGCAGCTTGTTAAGGGGGGGCCCAGATACGCAGTATTTT.